A single sample is the source of the 22 T cell receptor beta chains below, sequenced in a study of T cell clonality in common variable immunodeficiency. Clones were read by immunoSEQ multiplex PCR, and TCRdb kept only the in-frame ones, dropping some. There are 40,000 to 50,000 clones in the sample, none observed a single time. Sequenced: peripheral blood mononuclear cells. These receptors were taken from a person between 18 and 75 years old in good health.

This clone was found many times. Coverage ceases 3 residues before the CDR3 finishes, and the germline J gene fills in the end. The chain links TRBV7-2 to TRBJ2-1, with a tentative D call TRBD1 (5 bases). Trimming cost V 5 bases and J 7 bases, with 15 bases left between them. The CDR3 is 14 residues long. CDR1 and CDR2 (germline): SGHTA, FQGNSA. CDR3 amino acids: CASSARQLANEQFF. CDR3 DNA, as far as it was read: TGTGCCAGCAGCGCCAGACAGCTTGCGAATGAG.

This clone appeared many times. The read ends 3 residues early relative to the CDR3; the germline J gene fills the gap. The rearrangement uses TRBV29-1 and TRBJ2-1; 10 bases line up with TRBD1. The CDR3 loop spans 17 amino acids. The J segment lost 8 bases and the V segment lost 5 bases, leaving 18 bases of the junction unmatched. Looked up from germline, CDR1 is SQVTM and CDR2 is ANQGSEA. The CDR3 bases that were read are TGCAGCGTTACCTTGAAGGGACAGGGGCAAATCAGGGATGAG. It is translated as CSVTLKGQGQIRDE. The whole CDR3 reads CSVTLKGQGQIRDEQFF.

This clone was seen repeatedly, ten times or more. The read ends 3 residues before the CDR3 terminus; that terminus is restored from the germline J gene. This rearrangement joins TRBV5-1 to TRBJ1-1; a possible D gene is TRBD1 (5 bases). Deletions cut 6 bases from V and 4 bases from J, with 10 bases between. CDR3 size: 12 residues. CDR1 and CDR2 (germline): SGHRS, YFSETQ. The DNA read from the CDR3 is TGCGCCAGCACAGGGTCAGCCACTGAA. This encodes CASTGSATE. The CDR3, in full, reads CASTGSATEAFF.

This clone was detected ten times or more. The read falls 3 residues short of the CDR3 end, and the missing part is taken from the germline J gene. This chain connects TRBV5-4 to TRBJ2-5; no firm D call. CDR3 length equals 15 residues. Trimming removed 0 bases from V and 0 bases from J, with 9 bases in between. The germline CDR1 and CDR2 sequences are SGHNT and YYREEE (reference sequence). CDR3 bases read: TGTGCCAGCAGCTTGGACAGTCTGTACCAAGAGACC. This gives the protein CASSLDSLYQET. The entire CDR3 reads CASSLDSLYQETQYF.

This clone was observed at least ten times. The read ends 3 residues early relative to the CDR3; the germline J gene fills the gap. This sequence joins TRBV20-1 and TRBJ1-2; 7 bases agree with TRBD1. Trimming took 3 bases from V and 5 from J; bases not matched to a gene: 3. The CDR3 is 12 amino acids. Germline V gene sequence: CDR1 DFQATT, CDR2 SNEGSKA (reference sequence). CDR3 DNA, as far as it was read: TGCAGTGCTAGCGGACAGGCTTATGGC. This sequence encodes CSASGQAYG. The whole CDR3 is CSASGQAYGYTF.

In the case of this clone: The read ends 3 residues shy of where the CDR3 ends; the end is completed using the germline J gene. The chain has TRBV30 and TRBJ2-4, with TRBD1 as a possible D gene (6 bases). The CDR3 runs to 13 residues. The germline gives CDR1 GTSNPN, CDR2 SVGIG (reference sequence). CDR3 sequence reads: CAWSAFRQAGQYF. CDR3 bases read: TGTGCCTGGAGCGCTTTTCGACAGGCTGGT.

This clone has at least ten counts. The sequence runs out 3 residues before the end of the CDR3; the remainder is reconstructed from the germline J gene. J is TRBJ1-1 and V is TRBV19, with D perhaps TRBD1 (5 bases). Trimming cost V 5 bases and J 6 bases, with 13 bases left between them. This CDR3 contains 13 residues. Germline V gives CDR1 LNHDA, CDR2 SQIVND (reference sequence). The CDR3 bases that were read are TGTGCCAGTAGTCAGCAGGGTGAATCTGAA. Its translation: CASSQQGESE. The whole CDR3 region reads CASSQQGESEAFF.

This clone was observed many times. The read ends 3 residues early relative to the CDR3; the germline J gene fills the gap. The chain has TRBV20-1 and TRBJ2-3, with TRBD2 matching over 9 bases. This CDR3 has 17 amino acids. Germline trimming cut 2 bases from V and 0 bases from J; bases unmatched to any gene: 9. Germline V lookup: CDR1 DFQATT, CDR2 SNEGSKA (reference sequence). CDR3 DNA (partial): TGCAGTGCTAGAAGGCTAGCGGGGACAACCAGCACAGATACG. It translates to CSARRLAGTTSTDT. In full, the CDR3 is CSARRLAGTTSTDTQYF.

This clone was observed at least ten times. Sequencing ends 3 residues short of the CDR3 end; the germline J gene provides the rest. The chain has TRBV7-9 and TRBJ1-4; D is perhaps TRBD1 (6 bases). The germline gives CDR1 SEHNR, CDR2 FQNEAQ (reference sequence). V was clipped by 2 bases and J by 8 bases, with 12 bases between them. The CDR3 consists of 14 residues. CDR3 DNA (partial): TGTGCCAGCAGCTTAACCCAGGGGCACGAAAAA. Its translation: CASSLTQGHEK. In full, the CDR3 is CASSLTQGHEKLFF.

The table lists this clone with many counts. The sequenced fragment ends 3 residues before the CDR3 boundary, so the rest is inferred from the germline J gene. This chain links TRBV20-1 with TRBJ2-1, with 7 bases fitting TRBD2. CDR3 length equals 17 residues. From germline, CDR1 is DFQATT and CDR2 SNEGSKA (reference sequence). V gave up 0 bases and J gave up 0 bases; unmatched junction bases: 8. This CDR3 is CSARDHGGGYSYNEQFF. Partial CDR3 DNA: TGCAGTGCTAGAGATCATGGCGGGGGTTACTCCTACAATGAG.

This clone was observed many times. The sequence runs out 3 residues before the end of the CDR3; the remainder is reconstructed from the germline J gene. This chain links TRBV6-1 with TRBJ2-4, with 7 bases that match TRBD2. J was trimmed by 3 bases and V by 2 bases; bases with no gene match: 10. Per the germline V gene, CDR1 is MNHNS and CDR2 is SASEGT. The CDR3 is made up of 17 amino acids. The sequenced CDR3 bases are TGTGCCAGCAGTGAAAAAATGGGGGGGGAGGGCAAAAACATT. Protein sequence: CASSEKMGGEGKNI. The full CDR3 reads CASSEKMGGEGKNIQYF.

This clone was found many times. The read terminates 3 residues before the CDR3 end, so the remaining end is supplied by the germline J gene. The chain combines TRBV7-2 with TRBJ1-1; TRBD1 agrees at 7 bases. Germline-derived CDR1 and CDR2 are SGHTA and FQGNSA. With V trimmed by 5 bases and J by 1 base, 4 bases remained unmatched. The CDR3 is 14 amino acids. CDR3 DNA, as far as it was read: TGTGCCAGCAGCAACCAGGGGGGGAACACTGAA. Amino acids: CASSNQGGNTE. The CDR3 as a whole reads CASSNQGGNTEAFF.

This clone was observed many times. The sequenced fragment ends 3 residues before the CDR3 boundary, so the rest is inferred from the germline J gene. The chain uses TRBV7-3 and TRBJ1-2, with 9 bases matching TRBD1. Germline trimming cut 1 base from V and 6 bases from J; bases unmatched to any gene: 9. The V gene's germline CDR1 is SGHTA and CDR2 FQGTGA. The CDR3 runs 16 residues. The CDR3 loop reads CASSLIGRTGAHGYTF. CDR3 DNA (partial): TGTGCCAGCAGCTTAATTGGGAGGACAGGGGCCCATGGC.

This clone has at least ten counts. With the read ending 3 residues before the CDR3 end, the germline J gene is used to fill in that end. Other nucleotide sequences in the sample specify the same CDR3. The rearrangement links TRBV5-1 to TRBJ2-7, with TRBD2 matching over 10 bases. With 4 bases clipped from V and 2 bases from J, the junction kept 3 bases outside the gene matches. Per germline, CDR1 SGHRS and CDR2 YFSETQ. CDR3 size: 14 residues. CDR3 loop: CASSATSGAYEQYF. CDR3 DNA (partial): TGCGCCAGCAGCGCAACTAGCGGGGCCTACGAG.

In its sample, this clone was seen many times. The missing CDR3 end, 3 residues past where the read stops, is filled in from the germline J gene. This chain links TRBV5-6 with TRBJ2-7; D gene ambiguous. From germline, CDR1 is SGHDT and CDR2 YYEEEE. The V end was cut by 0 bases, the J end by 0 bases, with 7 bases between. The CDR3 is 14 amino acids. The CDR3 here is CASSLGGSSYEQYF. Partial CDR3 DNA: TGTGCCAGCAGCTTGGGCGGCAGCTCCTACGAG. The complete variable domain, with remaining parts taken from reference TRBV5-6 and TRBJ2-7, reads DAGVTQSPTHLIKTRGQQVTLRCSPKSGHDTVSWYQQALGQGPQFIFQYYEEEERQRGNFPDRFSGHQFPNYSSELNVNALLLGDSALYLCASSLGGSSYEQYFGPGTRLTVT.

This clone appeared many times. The read comes to an end 3 residues before the CDR3 does, leaving the germline J gene to fill in the end. The chain employs TRBV20-1 and TRBJ2-4, with 7 bases lining up with TRBD1. The CDR3 is 16 residues long. Germline V CDR1 and CDR2: DFQATT, SNEGSKA (reference sequence). CDR3 region: CSARDYRQGLSRPQYF. The CDR3 DNA, read in part, is TGCAGTGCTAGAGATTATCGACAGGGTCTCTCCCGACCT.

This clone was counted ten times or more. The missing CDR3 end, 3 residues past where the read stops, is filled in from the germline J gene. This rearrangement joins TRBV19 to TRBJ1-1; possibly TRBD1 for D (6 bases). The CDR3 spans 15 residues. Looked up from germline, CDR1 is LNHDA and CDR2 is SQIVND (reference sequence). V was cut by 7 bases and J by 3 bases, with 18 bases left in between. CDR3 DNA (partial): TGTGCCAGTAACCTCAGGGGTAGGTTCGACACTGAA. This translates into CASNLRGRFDTE. The whole CDR3 protein is CASNLRGRFDTEAFF.

This clone occurred a few times. The read gets to within 3 residues of the CDR3 end, and the germline J gene fills in the rest. The chain combines TRBV7-3 with TRBJ1-6; 8 bases align to TRBD1. The CDR3 runs to 21 residues. Per the germline V gene, CDR1 is SGHTA and CDR2 is FQGTGA. Trimming took 1 base from V and 3 from J; bases not matched to a gene: 17. CDR3 amino acids: CASSLRGGTGESGCYNSPLHF. The sequenced CDR3 bases are TGTGCCAGCAGCTTAAGGGGGGGGACAGGAGAAAGTGGATGCTATAATTCACCC.

This clone has a count of ten or more. The CDR3 is cut off 3 residues early in the read; its end comes from the germline J gene. The gene calls are TRBV11-1 and TRBJ2-5, with D perhaps matching TRBD2 (5 bases). The CDR3 sequence is 13 residues long. Trimming removed 5 bases from V and 5 bases from J, with 12 bases in between. CDR1 and CDR2 from the germline V gene are SGHAT and FQDESV (reference sequence). CDR3: CASSPQLGETQYF. The sequenced CDR3 bases are TGTGCCAGCAGCCCACAACTAGGTGAGACC.

This clone was counted many times. The CDR3 goes on 3 residues after the read ends, and that part is filled in from the germline J gene. This chain uses TRBV5-1 with TRBJ2-1; a possible D gene is TRBD1 (6 bases). V lost 4 bases, J lost 7 bases, and 18 bases lay in between. Germline-derived CDR1 and CDR2 are SGHRS and YFSETQ. This CDR3 is built from 15 residues. CDR3 in amino acids: CASSPTGQARNEQFF. CDR3 DNA, as far as it was read: TGCGCCAGCAGCCCCACGGGACAAGCCCGAAATGAG.

This clone was counted many times. The CDR3 extends 3 residues past the end of the read, so its final part is completed from the germline J gene. The rearrangement uses TRBV28 and TRBJ1-1; D call uncertain. Germline loops: CDR1 MDHEN, CDR2 SYDVKM. The CDR3 has 14 amino acids. Between the trimmed V and J ends, which lost 2 bases and 1 base, there was a span of 8 bases. CDR3 sequence reads: CASSLVTGNTEAFF. The CDR3 DNA, read in part, is TGTGCCAGCAGTTTAGTAACTGGGAACACTGAA.

This clone has a count of ten or more. The observed sequence ends 3 residues before the CDR3 terminus, with the missing tail filled in from the germline J gene. The chain combines TRBV28 with TRBJ1-4; TRBD1 is a possible D gene (6 bases). This CDR3 is built from 19 residues. Germline CDR1 MDHEN, CDR2 SYDVKM. The V end lost 4 bases, the J end lost 8 bases, and 29 bases lay between the germline ends. CDR3 amino acids: CASSSYGQGLKMYREKLFF. CDR3 DNA, as far as it was read: TGTGCCAGCAGTTCCTATGGCCAGGGGCTCAAAATGTACCGGGAAAAA.